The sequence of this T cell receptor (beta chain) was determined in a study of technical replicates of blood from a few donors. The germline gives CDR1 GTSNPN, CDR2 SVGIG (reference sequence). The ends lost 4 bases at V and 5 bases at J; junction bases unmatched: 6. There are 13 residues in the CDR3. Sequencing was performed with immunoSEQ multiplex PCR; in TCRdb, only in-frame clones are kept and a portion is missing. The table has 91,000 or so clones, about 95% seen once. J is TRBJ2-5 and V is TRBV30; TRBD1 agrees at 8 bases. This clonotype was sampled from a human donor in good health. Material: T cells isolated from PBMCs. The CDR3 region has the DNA TGTGCCTGGATGGGACAGGCTGGGGAGACCCAGTACTTC. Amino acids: CAWMGQAGETQYF.